These 10 T cell receptor beta chains came from one sample sequenced in a study of blood T cell repertoires in COVID-19. The table came from immunoSEQ multiplex PCR; TCRdb's copy has only in-frame clones and leaves some out. This repertoire shows hundreds of thousands of clones, more than 75% found once; its top ten account for about 6%. Specimen: peripheral blood. The receptors derive from a man aged 55 to 69 who had recovered from COVID-19.

The chain carries TRBV24-1 and TRBJ2-1; 11 bases are a match to TRBD2. With 4 bases clipped from V and 3 bases from J, the junction kept 10 bases outside the gene matches. The CDR3 has 18 amino acids. Looked up from germline, CDR1 is KGHDR and CDR2 is SFDVKD. CDR3 nucleotide sequence: TGTGCCACCAGTGAGCAGATGGGACTAGCGGACCACTACAATGAGCAGTTCTTC. Translating gives CATSEQMGLADHYNEQFF.

The rearrangement links TRBV18 to TRBJ1-5, with 8 bases aligning to TRBD1. CDR3 length: 14 amino acids. J gave up 2 bases and V 6 bases, and 3 bases lay outside the gene matches. Germline CDR1 reads KGHSH; CDR2 reads LQKENI. CDR3 in amino acids: CASSLDRGNQPQHF. CDR3 coding DNA: TGTGCCAGCTCCCTGGACAGGGGCAATCAGCCCCAGCATTTT.

This clone has only a few counts. The V gene is TRBV20-1, the J gene TRBJ1-1, with D possibly being TRBD1 (5 bases). Trimming took 3 bases from V and 8 from J, leaving 10 bases between them. This CDR3 has 11 residues. Germline V gene lookup returns CDR1 DFQATT and CDR2 SNEGSKA (reference sequence). The CDR3 DNA reads as TGCAGTGCTAGCGCCCGGGGGGAAGCTTTCTTT. It specifies CSASARGEAFF.

This chain uses TRBV11-3 with TRBJ2-1, with 9 bases lining up with TRBD2. CDR3 length: 15 residues. Germline CDR1 reads SGHNT; CDR2 reads YENEEA. Germline trimming cut 3 bases from V and 7 bases from J; bases unmatched to any gene: 7. CDR3 amino acids: CASSLSSGGPNEQFF. CDR3 nucleotide sequence: TGTGCCAGCAGCTTGTCCAGCGGGGGGCCGAATGAGCAGTTCTTC.

V is TRBV9 and J is TRBJ1-6; D ambiguous. The CDR3 has 16 amino acids. The germline V gene has CDR1 SGDLS and CDR2 YYNGEE. The V end was cut by 3 bases, the J end by 5 bases, with 15 bases between. The DNA for the CDR3 is TGTGCCAGCAGCGGCCCATTCTCGCGAAATAATTCACCCCTCCACTTT. This sequence encodes CASSGPFSRNNSPLHF.

This chain uses TRBV5-1 with TRBJ2-5, with 7 bases lining up with TRBD1. V shed 4 bases, J shed 2 bases, and the junction held 8 bases outside the gene matches. The germline V gene encodes CDR1 SGHRS and CDR2 YFSETQ. This CDR3 has 15 residues. The DNA for the CDR3 is TGCGCCAGCAGCCCGACAGGGACGGTGCAAGAGACCCAGTACTTC. This encodes CASSPTGTVQETQYF.

In this sample, this clone turned up once. The chain couples TRBV28 to TRBJ2-1, with D perhaps matching TRBD2 (6 bases). The CDR3 consists of 14 residues. CDR1 MDHEN and CDR2 SYDVKM come from the germline V gene. V was clipped by 10 bases and J by 0 bases, with 13 bases between them. The CDR3 bases are TGTGCCACCTCTGGAGGGAGCTCCTACAATGAGCAGTTCTTC. It is translated as CATSGGSSYNEQFF.

The rearrangement links TRBV14 to TRBJ2-5; 9 positions match TRBD1. The CDR3 totals 15 residues. J gave up 5 bases and V 3 bases, and 7 bases lay outside the gene matches. In germline, CDR1 is SGHDN, CDR2 FVKESK. The DNA for the CDR3 is TGTGCCAGCAGCCAGCCGGGACAGGGCCTCGAGACCCAGTACTTC. This gives the protein CASSQPGQGLETQYF.

The rearrangement uses TRBV19 and TRBJ1-2, with no clear D. The CDR3 totals 14 residues. CDR1 and CDR2 from the germline V gene are LNHDA and SQIVND (reference sequence). V was clipped by 4 bases and J by 2 bases, with 11 bases between them. Here the CDR3 reads CASSTYGENYGYTF. The DNA for the CDR3 is TGTGCCAGTAGTACGTACGGGGAGAACTATGGCTACACCTTC.

The chain has TRBV30 and TRBJ1-1, with D unresolved. Germline V lookup: CDR1 GTSNPN, CDR2 SVGIG (reference sequence). V was pared by 3 bases and J by 1 base, with 9 bases between. The CDR3 runs 13 residues. CDR3 nucleotide sequence: TGTGCCTGGAGCCACACCGAGAACACTGAAGCTTTCTTT. This codes for CAWSHTENTEAFF.